The present T cell receptor (beta chain) was sequenced within a study of blood T cell repertoires in COVID-19. About the study: Researchers got acute and convalescent COVID-19 samples from the United States, Italy and Spain. Nucleic acid was either cDNA or gDNA, and it came from T cells, B-cell-depleted T cells, or PBMCs.

The CDR3 covers 17 residues. Germline V gene data show CDR1 as SGDLS and CDR2 as YYNGEE. The junction had 6 bases not matched to a gene; V was cut back by 3 bases and J by 0 bases. In the original processing: Estimated nucleated cell counts came from reference gene primer amplification. Libraries were prepared by immunoSEQ multiplex PCR; TCRdb keeps only in-frame clonotypes and omits some of them. V and J calls and clone size follow that table, whereas D and trimming were derived from the DNA. The data hold approximately 260,000 clones, with around 86% observed a single time. This chain links TRBV9 with TRBJ2-1; 10 positions agree with TRBD2. This TCR was sampled from a woman in her sixties or seventies with active or convalescent COVID-19. Material: peripheral blood. CDR3: CASSAYSGGHSYNEQFF. The DNA for the CDR3 is TGTGCCAGCAGCGCCTATAGCGGGGGGCACTCCTACAATGAGCAGTTCTTC.